This T cell receptor beta chain is from a study of cytomegalovirus exposure and HLA in healthy donors. Germline CDR1 reads SEHNR; CDR2 reads FQNEAQ (reference sequence). The CDR3 has 12 residues. Trimming cost V 3 bases and J 9 bases, with 11 bases left between them. Researchers ran the PCR with 60 Vbeta and 13 Jbeta primers. Assay used: immunoSEQ multiplex PCR; TCRdb lists only in-frame clones, some missing. This sample has over 150,000 clones, with 65% to 85% found just once. The chain employs TRBV7-9 and TRBJ2-5; tentative D call: TRBD2 (7 bases). The TCR comes from a woman in her forties in good health and CMV-seropositive. The sequenced sample consisted of PBMCs. The CDR3 is CASSFEGGAQYF. The DNA for the CDR3 is TGTGCCAGCAGCTTTGAAGGGGGGGCCCAGTACTTC.